This passage covers 14 T cell receptor beta chains from one sample sequenced in a study of blood T cell repertoires in COVID-19. Data came from immunoSEQ multiplex PCR; TCRdb stores just in-frame clones and leaves some out. The table has 150,000 to 200,000 clones, about 82% seen once. Sequenced input: PBMCs or T cells enriched from blood (not recorded which). Every receptor here comes from a woman in her 30s who had recovered from COVID-19.

The CDR3 loop is CASSQKREASYEQYF. CDR3 DNA: TGTGCCAGCAGCCAGAAGCGGGAGGCTTCCTACGAGCAGTACTTC. This sequence joins TRBV3-1 (or the pseudogene TRBV3-2) and TRBJ2-7; 9 bases line up with TRBD2. The junction had 4 bases not matched to a gene; V was cut back by 3 bases and J by 1 base. In germline, CDR1 is LGHDT, CDR2 YNNKEL (reference sequence). This CDR3 has 15 residues.

The V call is TRBV19, the J call TRBJ1-2; D is perhaps TRBD1 (6 bases). This CDR3 has 13 residues. V lost 6 bases, J lost 6 bases, and 14 bases lay in between. Germline V gene lookup returns CDR1 LNHDA and CDR2 SQIVND (reference sequence). The CDR3 DNA reads as TGTGCCAGTAGGACCATACAGGGTCATGGCTACACCTTC. As protein: CASRTIQGHGYTF.

The rearrangement links TRBV5-1 to TRBJ2-7, with 8 bases that match TRBD1. The CDR3 has 14 residues. Germline lookup yields CDR1 SGHRS and CDR2 YFSETQ. With V trimmed by 0 bases and J by 7 bases, 6 bases remained unmatched. The DNA of the CDR3 is TGCGCCAGCAGCTTGGATGCAGGGGGCGGTGAGCAGTACTTC. It is translated as CASSLDAGGGEQYF.

The V and J genes are TRBV5-1 and TRBJ1-1; D is undetermined. The V gene's germline CDR1 is SGHRS and CDR2 YFSETQ. The CDR3 runs 16 residues. Trimming removed 0 bases at V and 1 base at J, with 13 bases between. The CDR3 coding sequence is TGCGCCAGCAGCTTGGAATCATGGGCCTCGAACACTGAAGCTTTCTTT. Translated, it gives CASSLESWASNTEAFF.

This chain links TRBV3-1 (or the pseudogene TRBV3-2) with TRBJ2-1, with 7 bases lining up with TRBD2. Germline V lookup: CDR1 LGHDT, CDR2 YNNKEL (reference sequence). V was clipped by 6 bases and J by 7 bases; unmatched bases: 12. This CDR3 has 15 residues. The chain's CDR3 is CASSQRAGVGNEQFF. The CDR3 nucleotides read TGTGCCAGCAGTCAAAGGGCGGGAGTAGGGAATGAGCAGTTCTTC.

The chain links TRBV19 to TRBJ2-2; D gene unclear. Germline values: CDR1 LNHDA, CDR2 SQIVND (reference sequence). The CDR3 length is 15 residues. V was cut by 0 bases and J by 0 bases, with 5 bases left in between. The CDR3 here is CASSIEVANTGELFF. CDR3 bases: TGTGCCAGTAGTATAGAGGTAGCGAACACCGGGGAGCTGTTTTTT.

This chain uses TRBV3-1 (or the pseudogene TRBV3-2) with TRBJ2-5; the D gene is possibly TRBD2 (6 bases). The CDR3 consists of 17 residues. Trimming left V 2 bases short and J 4 bases short, with 20 bases between. Per germline, CDR1 LGHDT and CDR2 YNNKEL (reference sequence). CDR3 region: CASSQYVGAGGGETQYF. The CDR3, as DNA: TGTGCCAGCAGCCAATACGTGGGAGCGGGTGGGGGAGAGACCCAGTACTTC.

V is TRBV18 and J is TRBJ2-7; D might be TRBD1 (6 bases). Trimming removed 3 bases from V and 5 bases from J, with 14 bases in between. This CDR3 has 14 amino acids. Germline V gives CDR1 KGHSH, CDR2 LQKENI. CDR3 bases: TGTGCCAGCTCACCGGGCCAGGGGTTCCACGAGCAGTACTTC. Translating gives CASSPGQGFHEQYF. Filled out from reference TRBV18 and TRBJ2-7, the complete variable domain reads NAGVMQNPRHLVRRRGQEARLRCSPMKGHSHVYWYRQLPEEGLKFMVYLQKENIIDESGMPKERFSAEFPKEGPSILRIQQVVRGDSAAYFCASSPGQGFHEQYFGPGTRLTVT.

In the case of this clone: This specimen includes other DNA sequences encoding the same CDR3. The rearrangement joins TRBV18 to TRBJ1-2, with unresolved D. V was trimmed by 0 bases and J by 2 bases, leaving 7 bases between them. Germline V gene lookup returns CDR1 KGHSH and CDR2 LQKENI. This CDR3 contains 14 residues. CDR3 nucleotide sequence: TGTGCCAGCTCACCACCGTCAGGCAACTATGGCTACACCTTC. This codes for CASSPPSGNYGYTF. Drawing the rest from reference TRBV18 and TRBJ1-2, the complete variable domain is NAGVMQNPRHLVRRRGQEARLRCSPMKGHSHVYWYRQLPEEGLKFMVYLQKENIIDESGMPKERFSAEFPKEGPSILRIQQVVRGDSAAYFCASSPPSGNYGYTFGSGTRLTVV.

V usage is TRBV18 and J usage is TRBJ2-7; 11 bases line up with TRBD2. In germline, CDR1 is KGHSH, CDR2 LQKENI. The CDR3 runs 14 residues. J gave up 3 bases and V 3 bases, and 1 base lay outside the gene matches. CDR3 sequence (DNA): TGTGCCAGCTCACCCGGGACTAGCGGCTACGAGCAGTACTTC. This codes for CASSPGTSGYEQYF. Variable domain in full (rest from reference TRBV18 and TRBJ2-7): NAGVMQNPRHLVRRRGQEARLRCSPMKGHSHVYWYRQLPEEGLKFMVYLQKENIIDESGMPKERFSAEFPKEGPSILRIQQVVRGDSAAYFCASSPGTSGYEQYFGPGTRLTVT.

This chain connects TRBV18 to TRBJ1-2, with D possibly TRBD1 on 6 matching bases. Germline V gene data show CDR1 as KGHSH and CDR2 as LQKENI. The CDR3 has 15 residues. With 3 bases removed from V and 4 bases from J, the gap between germline ends came to 15 bases. The CDR3 nucleotides read TGTGCCAGCTCACCGGACAGCCGTCTTTCCTATGGCTACACCTTC. This translates into CASSPDSRLSYGYTF.

CDR3 in DNA: TGTGCCAGTGTTCCCGGGACTAGCATTTTTTACGAGCAGTACTTC. Its translation is CASVPGTSIFYEQYF. The rearrangement links TRBV2 to TRBJ2-7, with 9 bases that match TRBD2. V dropped 9 bases and J dropped 4; count of bases not matched to a gene: 13. This CDR3 is built from 15 residues. From germline, CDR1 is SNHLY and CDR2 FYNNEI.

The chain recombines TRBV5-1 with TRBJ1-5; possible D gene TRBD1, 6 bases. CDR1 and CDR2 (germline): SGHRS, YFSETQ. Trimming removed 0 bases from V and 5 bases from J, with 12 bases in between. This CDR3 contains 15 residues. The CDR3 sequence: CASSLDLHRDQPQHF. The CDR3 coding sequence is TGCGCCAGCAGCTTGGATCTACACAGGGATCAGCCCCAGCATTTT.

This rearrangement joins TRBV18 to TRBJ2-5; the D is unclear. Germline V gene lookup returns CDR1 KGHSH and CDR2 LQKENI. The CDR3 has 13 amino acids. V lost 6 bases and J lost 3, with 11 bases in between. CDR3 DNA: TGTGCCAGCTCGCAAAACAGTGAAGAGACCCAGTACTTC. Translating gives CASSQNSEETQYF.